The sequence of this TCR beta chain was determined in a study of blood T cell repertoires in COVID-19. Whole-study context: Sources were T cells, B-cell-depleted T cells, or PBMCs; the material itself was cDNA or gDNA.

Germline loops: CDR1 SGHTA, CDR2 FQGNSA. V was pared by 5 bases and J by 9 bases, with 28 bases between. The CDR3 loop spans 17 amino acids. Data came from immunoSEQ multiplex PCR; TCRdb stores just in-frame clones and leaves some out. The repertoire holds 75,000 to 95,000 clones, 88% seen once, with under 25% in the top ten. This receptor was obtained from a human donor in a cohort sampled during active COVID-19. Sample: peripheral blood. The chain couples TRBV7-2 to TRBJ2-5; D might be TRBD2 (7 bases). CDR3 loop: CASSPGSGAGAPRAQYF. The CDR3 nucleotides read TGTGCCAGCAGCCCAGGGAGTGGCGCGGGGGCCCCGCGGGCCCAGTACTTC.